Below, 20 T cell receptor beta chains from the same sample are listed, as sequenced in a study of T cell repertoires in cytomegalovirus infection. MiXCR, applied by TCRdb to the reads, yields one record per CDR3 protein. The sample contains about 890,000 distinct CDR3 sequences, around 30% of which appear only once. The antigens of these receptors remain unknown. This specimen consisted of cultured CD8+ T cells from PBMCs, obtained from culture after CMV antigen stimulation. These receptors all stem from a human donor in good health (CMV status not recorded). Some clones in this sample may be carry-over from other donors' samples.

The chain carries TRBV4-1 and TRBJ2-1, with D tentatively TRBD1 or TRBD2 (6 bases each). Trimming pared 4 bases from V and 6 bases from J, leaving 13 bases between. This CDR3 has 14 amino acids. Germline CDR1 MGHRA, CDR2 YSYEKL. The CDR3 DNA is TGCGCCAGCAGCCCAGGATCGGGGGCCAATGAGCAGTTCTTC. It yields the protein CASSPGSGANEQFF.

The chain links TRBV7-6 to TRBJ2-3, with D perhaps matching TRBD1 (5 bases). The CDR3 extends over 13 amino acids. V lost 1 base and J 6 bases, leaving 8 bases between the germline ends. Germline V CDR1 and CDR2: SGHVS, FNYEAQ. CDR3 bases: TGTGCCAGCAGCTTAGGGGGCTGGGATACGCAGTATTTT. The encoded protein is CASSLGGWDTQYF. The full variable domain, rest sourced from reference TRBV7-6 and TRBJ2-3, is GAGVSQSPRYKVTKRGQDVALRCDPISGHVSLYWYRQALGQGPEFLTYFNYEAQQDKSGLPNDRFSAERPEGSISTLTIQRTEQRDSAMYRCASSLGGWDTQYFGPGTRLTVL.

This clonotype was counted at least ten times. V and J are TRBV7-6 and TRBJ2-2, with TRBD1 matching 11 bases. The ends lost 5 bases at V and 2 bases at J; junction bases unmatched: 1. Per germline, CDR1 SGHVS and CDR2 FNYEAQ. This CDR3 has 15 residues. In DNA, the CDR3 is TGTGCCAGCAGCCGGACAGGGGGCAACACCGGGGAGCTGTTTTTT. It is translated as CASSRTGGNTGELFF.

The J gene is TRBJ2-5, the V gene TRBV10-3, with 9 bases that match TRBD2. J lost 2 bases, V lost 7 bases, and 11 bases had no gene match. The CDR3 loop spans 16 amino acids. Germline V lookup: CDR1 ENHRY, CDR2 SYGVKD. As DNA, the CDR3 is TGTGCCATCAAGGCTAGCGGGGATACTGCGCAAGAGACCCAGTACTTC. Amino acid sequence: CAIKASGDTAQETQYF.

This clonotype was counted between two and nine times. This rearrangement joins TRBV12-3 or TRBV12-4 to TRBJ1-2, with TRBD1 matching over 8 bases. This CDR3 comprises 16 residues. J was trimmed by 1 base and V by 7 bases; bases with no gene match: 11. The CDR3 here is CASNNGQGLNNYGYTF. In nucleotides, the CDR3 is TGTGCCAGCAATAATGGACAGGGCCTTAATAACTATGGCTACACCTTC.

The chain recombines TRBV4-3 with TRBJ1-2; D gene ambiguous. CDR1 and CDR2 from the germline V gene are LGHNA and YSLEER. With 4 bases removed from V and 4 bases from J, the gap between germline ends came to 16 bases. The CDR3 is 15 amino acids. CDR3 sequence reads: CASSRVAGLSYGYTF. CDR3 sequence (DNA): TGCGCCAGCAGCCGGGTTGCGGGCCTTTCCTATGGCTACACCTTC.

This clonotype occurred a few times. The chain links TRBV7-6 to TRBJ1-1, with D possibly TRBD1 on 5 matching bases. V shed 4 bases and J shed 4 bases, with 19 bases lying between them. The CDR3 is made up of 16 amino acids. The germline CDR1 and CDR2 sequences are SGHVS and FNYEAQ. This chain's CDR3 is CASSSSSRGTLTEAFF. The CDR3 DNA sequence: TGTGCCAGCAGCTCATCGTCCCGGGGGACTCTCACTGAAGCTTTCTTT.

This sequence joins TRBV11-3 and TRBJ2-1; TRBD1 might be the D (5 bases). The germline gives CDR1 SGHNT, CDR2 YENEEA. V shed 5 bases and J shed 4 bases, with 15 bases lying between them. The CDR3 totals 15 residues. CDR3 amino acids: CASSPQGSKYNEQFF. The CDR3 DNA is TGTGCCAGCAGCCCGCAGGGATCAAAGTACAATGAGCAGTTCTTC.

The table lists this clonotype with a count of one. The CDR3 loop reads CASTMATNEKLFF. CDR3 DNA sequence: TGTGCCAGCACCATGGCAACTAATGAAAAACTGTTTTTT. The J gene is TRBJ1-4, the V gene TRBV5-6; unclear D gene. The germline V gene encodes CDR1 SGHDT and CDR2 YYEEEE. The V end lost 6 bases, the J end lost 0 bases, and 6 bases lay between the germline ends. The CDR3 length is 13 residues.

The V and J genes are TRBV11-2 and TRBJ1-2; D ambiguous. This CDR3 region has 13 residues. V lost 8 bases, J lost 8 bases, and 18 bases lay in between. Germline V gene data show CDR1 as SGHAT and CDR2 as FQNNGV. CDR3 in amino acids: CASYGLRTFGYTF. CDR3 DNA: TGTGCCAGCTATGGGTTGCGCACTTTCGGCTACACCTTC.

A word on this clonotype: One base away lies a much larger clone, so this may be a sequencing read error. The V and J genes are TRBV4-1 and TRBJ2-5; D is possibly TRBD1 (5 bases). Per germline, CDR1 MGHRA and CDR2 YSYEKL. The CDR3 totals 15 residues. CDR3: CVSSQDTAGWETQYF. The CDR3 DNA reads as TGCGTCAGCAGCCAAGATACGGCAGGGTGGGAGACCCAGTACTTC.

The rearrangement links TRBV27 to TRBJ1-2; TRBD1 matches 9 bases. Germline V gene lookup returns CDR1 MNHEY and CDR2 SMNVEV (reference sequence). The CDR3 has 12 amino acids. The junction had 4 bases not matched to a gene; V was cut back by 6 bases and J by 8 bases. CDR3 protein: CASSGTGIGYTF. The CDR3 nucleotides read TGTGCCAGCAGCGGGACAGGGATAGGCTACACCTTC.

The genes are TRBV5-1 and TRBJ2-2, with 13 bases lining up with TRBD2. This CDR3 comprises 17 residues. The V gene end was trimmed by 4 bases and the J gene end by 4 bases; junction bases not matched to a gene: 7. Germline loops: CDR1 SGHRS, CDR2 YFSETQ. CDR3 sequence (DNA): TGCGCCAGCAGCCGAGAACTAGCGGGGGGGCCCACCGGGGAGCTGTTTTTT. Amino acids: CASSRELAGGPTGELFF.

This clonotype was counted a single time. A much bigger clone sits one base away, suggesting this may be a read error. Here the CDR3 reads CASSPGDGGLNEQFF. The CDR3 nucleotides are TGTGCTAGCAGCCCCGGGGACGGGGGTCTCAATGAGCAGTTCTTC. The chain uses TRBV7-6 and TRBJ2-1; a possible D gene is TRBD2 (6 bases). Germline V CDR1 and CDR2: SGHVS, FNYEAQ. The CDR3 has 15 amino acids.

The chain uses TRBV27 and TRBJ2-1; TRBD1 agrees at 9 bases. CDR3 size: 16 residues. In germline, CDR1 is MNHEY, CDR2 SMNVEV (reference sequence). After removal of 5 bases from V and 9 bases from J, the junction contained 14 bases not matched to a gene. The CDR3 nucleotides read TGTGCCAGCAGTCTATTACAGGGGGCAATAACCGTTGAGCAGTTCTTC. Protein product: CASSLLQGAITVEQFF.

A few counts support this clonotype. The chain links TRBV25-1 to TRBJ1-1; D is perhaps TRBD1 (5 bases). Trimming took off 0 bases at V and 3 bases at J, with 14 bases between the two ends. Germline V gene sequence: CDR1 MGHDK, CDR2 SYGVNS. This CDR3 is built from 16 residues. CDR3 DNA sequence: TGTGCCAGCAGTGAATATTTTGGGGGAGGGGACACTGAAGCTTTCTTT. Encoded protein: CASSEYFGGGDTEAFF.

The chain links TRBV20-1 to TRBJ1-2, with D possibly TRBD1 on 6 matching bases. V was clipped by 4 bases and J by 7 bases, with 16 bases between them. This CDR3 is 13 amino acids long. CDR1 and CDR2 (germline): DFQATT, SNEGSKA (reference sequence). This CDR3 is CSATGTLGAGYTF. In DNA form, the CDR3 reads TGCAGTGCTACTGGGACTTTGGGGGCTGGCTACACCTTC.

This clonotype came up many times. V gene TRBV7-8 combines with J gene TRBJ2-3, with D perhaps TRBD1 or TRBD2 (5 bases each). This CDR3 contains 14 residues. Deletions cut 2 bases from V and 2 bases from J, with 8 bases between. The germline CDR1 and CDR2 sequences are SGHVS and FQNEAQ. CDR3 sequence reads: CASSLSGTTDTQYF. As DNA, the CDR3 is TGTGCCAGCAGCTTATCCGGGACCACAGATACGCAGTATTTT. Together with reference TRBV7-8 and TRBJ2-3, the CDR3 gives the full variable domain: GAGVSQSPRYKVAKRGQDVALRCDPISGHVSLFWYQQALGQGPEFLTYFQNEAQLDKSGLPSDRFFAERPEGSVSTLKIQRTQQEDSAVYLCASSLSGTTDTQYFGPGTRLTVL.

This clonotype showed up just a few times. A much larger clonotype is one base distant, so this may be a read error. The rearrangement joins TRBV27 to TRBJ1-1; D gene uncertain. Trimming removed 2 bases from V and 1 base from J, with 5 bases in between. Germline CDR1 is MNHEY and CDR2 is SMNVEV (reference sequence). The CDR3 has 13 amino acids. CDR3 sequence (DNA): TGTGCCAGCAGTTTAATAGGGAACACTGAAGCTTTCTTT. Translated, it gives CASSLIGNTEAFF.

This chain uses TRBV5-4 with TRBJ1-5; tentatively, D is TRBD1 (5 bases). Per the germline V gene, CDR1 is SGHNT and CDR2 is YYREEE (reference sequence). The CDR3 is 16 amino acids. Deletions cut 4 bases from V and 6 bases from J, with 20 bases between. The CDR3 is CASSTHPGGGGQPQHF. The CDR3 DNA follows: TGTGCCAGCAGCACTCACCCGGGCGGGGGAGGTCAGCCCCAGCATTTT.